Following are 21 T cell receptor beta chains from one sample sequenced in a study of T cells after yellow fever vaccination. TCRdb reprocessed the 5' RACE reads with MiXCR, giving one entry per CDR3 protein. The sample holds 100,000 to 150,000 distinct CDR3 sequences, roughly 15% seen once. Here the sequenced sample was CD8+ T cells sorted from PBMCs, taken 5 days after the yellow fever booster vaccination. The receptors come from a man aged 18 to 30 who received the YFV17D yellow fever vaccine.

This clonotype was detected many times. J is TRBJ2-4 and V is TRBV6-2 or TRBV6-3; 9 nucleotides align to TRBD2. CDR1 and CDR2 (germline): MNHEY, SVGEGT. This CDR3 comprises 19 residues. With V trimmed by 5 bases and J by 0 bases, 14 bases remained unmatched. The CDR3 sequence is CASSTSRYSGGQAKNIQYF. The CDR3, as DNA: TGTGCCAGCAGTACCTCCAGATATAGCGGGGGCCAAGCCAAAAACATTCAGTACTTC.

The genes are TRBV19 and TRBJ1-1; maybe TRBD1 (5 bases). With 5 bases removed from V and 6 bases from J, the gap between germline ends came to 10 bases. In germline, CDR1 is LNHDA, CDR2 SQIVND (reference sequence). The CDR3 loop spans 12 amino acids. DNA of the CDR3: TGTGCCAGTAGTCGGGGGTCCCCTGAAGCTTTCTTT. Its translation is CASSRGSPEAFF.

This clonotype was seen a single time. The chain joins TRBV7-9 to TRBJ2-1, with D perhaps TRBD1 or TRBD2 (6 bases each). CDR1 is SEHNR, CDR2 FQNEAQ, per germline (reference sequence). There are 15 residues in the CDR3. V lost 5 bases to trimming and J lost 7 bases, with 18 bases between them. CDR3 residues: CASSTPRGAGNEQFF. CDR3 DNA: TGTGCCAGCAGCACACCTAGGGGGGCCGGTAATGAGCAGTTCTTC.

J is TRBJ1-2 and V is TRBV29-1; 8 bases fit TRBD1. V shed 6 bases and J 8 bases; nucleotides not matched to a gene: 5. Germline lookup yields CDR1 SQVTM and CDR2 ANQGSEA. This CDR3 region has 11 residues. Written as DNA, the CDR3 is TGCAGCGTACCCGACAGGGGAGGCTACACCTTC. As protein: CSVPDRGGYTF.

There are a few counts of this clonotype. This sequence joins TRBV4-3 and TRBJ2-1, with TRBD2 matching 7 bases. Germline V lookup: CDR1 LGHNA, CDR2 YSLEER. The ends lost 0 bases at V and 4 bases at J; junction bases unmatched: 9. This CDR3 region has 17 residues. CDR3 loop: CASSQEEGGGEYNEQFF. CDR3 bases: TGCGCCAGCAGCCAAGAAGAAGGCGGGGGAGAATACAATGAGCAGTTCTTC.

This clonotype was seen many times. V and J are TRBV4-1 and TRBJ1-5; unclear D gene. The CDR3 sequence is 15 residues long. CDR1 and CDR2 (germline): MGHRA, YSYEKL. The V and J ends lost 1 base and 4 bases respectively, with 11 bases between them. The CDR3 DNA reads TGCGCCAGCAGCCAAGTAGCGGACGAAAATCAGCCCCAGCATTTT. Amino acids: CASSQVADENQPQHF.

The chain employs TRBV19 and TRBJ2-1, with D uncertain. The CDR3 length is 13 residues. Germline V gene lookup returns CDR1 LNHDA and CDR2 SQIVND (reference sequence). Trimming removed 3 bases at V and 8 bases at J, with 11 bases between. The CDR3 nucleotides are TGTGCCAGTAGTATCTTTCACGGCGATGAGCAGTTCTTC. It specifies CASSIFHGDEQFF.

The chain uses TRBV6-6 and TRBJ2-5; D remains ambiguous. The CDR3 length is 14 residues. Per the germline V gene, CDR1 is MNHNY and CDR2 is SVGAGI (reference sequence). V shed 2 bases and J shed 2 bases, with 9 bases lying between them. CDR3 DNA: TGTGCCAGCAGTTACGGTCACTTACAAGAGACCCAGTACTTC. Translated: CASSYGHLQETQYF.

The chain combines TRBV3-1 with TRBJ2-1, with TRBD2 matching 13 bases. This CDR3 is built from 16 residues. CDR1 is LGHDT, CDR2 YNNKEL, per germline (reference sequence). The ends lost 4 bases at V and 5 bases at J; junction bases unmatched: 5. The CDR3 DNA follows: TGTGCCAGCAGCCCACAGACTAGCGGGGGGCACAATGAGCAGTTCTTC. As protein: CASSPQTSGGHNEQFF.

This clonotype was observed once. CDR3 in DNA: TGTGCCAGCAGTTTATGGGGACAGGGGACTGAAGCTTTCTTT. It codes for CASSLWGQGTEAFF. This sequence joins TRBV28 and TRBJ1-1; 10 bases are shared with TRBD1. The germline CDR1 and CDR2 sequences are MDHEN and SYDVKM. The trim removed 0 bases at V and 5 bases at J, leaving 0 bases unmatched. The CDR3 runs 14 residues.

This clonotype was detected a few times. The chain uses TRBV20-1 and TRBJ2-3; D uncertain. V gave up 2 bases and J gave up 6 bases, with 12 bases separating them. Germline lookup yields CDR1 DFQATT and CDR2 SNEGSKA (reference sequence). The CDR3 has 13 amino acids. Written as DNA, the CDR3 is TGCAGTGCTAGAACCCTTAAAGCCGATACGCAGTATTTT. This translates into CSARTLKADTQYF.

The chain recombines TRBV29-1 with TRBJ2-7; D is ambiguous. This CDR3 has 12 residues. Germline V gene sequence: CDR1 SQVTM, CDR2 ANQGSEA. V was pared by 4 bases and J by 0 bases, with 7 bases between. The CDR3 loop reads CSVVSSSYEQYF. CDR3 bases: TGCAGCGTTGTAAGTAGCTCCTACGAGCAGTACTTC.

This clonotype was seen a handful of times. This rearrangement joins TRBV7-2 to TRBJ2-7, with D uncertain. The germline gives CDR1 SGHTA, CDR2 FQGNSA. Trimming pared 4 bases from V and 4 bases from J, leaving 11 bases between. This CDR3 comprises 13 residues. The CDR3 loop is CASSSFLGYEQYF. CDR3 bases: TGTGCCAGCAGCTCCTTTTTGGGGTACGAGCAGTACTTC.

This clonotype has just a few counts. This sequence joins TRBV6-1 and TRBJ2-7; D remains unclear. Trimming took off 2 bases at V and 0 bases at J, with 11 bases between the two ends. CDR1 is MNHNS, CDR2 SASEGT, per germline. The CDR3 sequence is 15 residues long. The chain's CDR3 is CASSEFFTASYEQYV. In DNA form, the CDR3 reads TGTGCCAGCAGTGAATTTTTCACTGCCTCCTACGAGCAGTACGTC.

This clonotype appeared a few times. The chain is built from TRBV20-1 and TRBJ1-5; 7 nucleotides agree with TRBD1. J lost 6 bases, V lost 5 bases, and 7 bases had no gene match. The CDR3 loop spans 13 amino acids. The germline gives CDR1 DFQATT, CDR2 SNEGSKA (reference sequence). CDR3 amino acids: CSAETGFTQPQHF. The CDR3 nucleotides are TGCAGTGCTGAGACAGGGTTTACTCAGCCCCAGCATTTT.

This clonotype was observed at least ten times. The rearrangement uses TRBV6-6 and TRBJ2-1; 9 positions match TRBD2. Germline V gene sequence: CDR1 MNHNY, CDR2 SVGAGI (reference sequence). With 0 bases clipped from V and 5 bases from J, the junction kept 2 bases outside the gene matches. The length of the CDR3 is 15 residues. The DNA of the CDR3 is TGTGCCAGCAGTTACTCTAGCGGGGGTGACAATGAGCAGTTCTTC. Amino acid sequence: CASSYSSGGDNEQFF.

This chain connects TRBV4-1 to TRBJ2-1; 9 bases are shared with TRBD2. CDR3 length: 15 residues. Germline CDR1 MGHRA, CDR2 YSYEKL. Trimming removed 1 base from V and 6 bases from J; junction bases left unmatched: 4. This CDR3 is CASSQGGLARNEQFF. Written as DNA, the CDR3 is TGCGCCAGCAGCCAAGGGGGACTAGCACGCAATGAGCAGTTCTTC.

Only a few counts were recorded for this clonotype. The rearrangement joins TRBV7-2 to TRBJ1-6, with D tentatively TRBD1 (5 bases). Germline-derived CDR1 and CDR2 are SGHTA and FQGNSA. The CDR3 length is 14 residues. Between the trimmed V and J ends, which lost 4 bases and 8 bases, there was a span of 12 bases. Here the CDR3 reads CASSSPDSDSPLHF. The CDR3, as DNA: TGTGCCAGCAGCTCCCCCGACAGCGATTCACCCCTCCACTTT. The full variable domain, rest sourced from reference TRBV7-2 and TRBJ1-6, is GAGVSQSPSNKVTEKGKDVELRCDPISGHTALYWYRQSLGQGLEFLIYFQGNSAPDKSGLPSDRFSAERTGGSVSTLTIQRTQQEDSAVYLCASSSPDSDSPLHFGNGTRLTVT.

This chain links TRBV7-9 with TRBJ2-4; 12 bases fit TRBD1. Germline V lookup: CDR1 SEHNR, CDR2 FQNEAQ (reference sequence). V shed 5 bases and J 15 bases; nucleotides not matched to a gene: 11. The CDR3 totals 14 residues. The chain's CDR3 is CASSRDRGRLGAYF. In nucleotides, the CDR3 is TGTGCCAGCAGCCGGGACAGGGGGCGACTGGGTGCGTACTTC.

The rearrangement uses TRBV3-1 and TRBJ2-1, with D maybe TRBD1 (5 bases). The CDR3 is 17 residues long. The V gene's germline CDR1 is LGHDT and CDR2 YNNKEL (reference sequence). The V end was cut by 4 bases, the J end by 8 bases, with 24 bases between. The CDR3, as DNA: TGTGCCAGCAGCCGCGGAGCAGGTCAGGGTTTATTCGATGAGCAGTTCTTC. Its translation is CASSRGAGQGLFDEQFF.

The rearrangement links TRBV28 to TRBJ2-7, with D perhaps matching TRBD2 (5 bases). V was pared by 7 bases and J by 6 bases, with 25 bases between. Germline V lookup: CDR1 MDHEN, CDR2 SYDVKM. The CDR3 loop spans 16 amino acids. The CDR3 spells CASTPRWEWRLGEQYV. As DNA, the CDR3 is TGTGCCAGCACACCCCGGTGGGAGTGGAGGTTAGGCGAGCAGTACGTC.